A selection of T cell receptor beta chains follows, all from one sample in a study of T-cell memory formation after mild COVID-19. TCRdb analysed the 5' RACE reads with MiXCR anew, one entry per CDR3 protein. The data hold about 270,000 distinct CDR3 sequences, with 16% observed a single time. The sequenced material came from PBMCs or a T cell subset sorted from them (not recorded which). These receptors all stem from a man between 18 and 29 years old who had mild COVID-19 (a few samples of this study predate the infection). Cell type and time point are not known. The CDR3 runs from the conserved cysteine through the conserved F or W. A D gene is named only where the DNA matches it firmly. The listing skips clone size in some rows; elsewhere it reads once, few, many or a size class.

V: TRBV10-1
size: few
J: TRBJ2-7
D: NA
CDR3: CASPYRGISYEQYF
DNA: TGCGCCAGCCCCTATCGGGGGATCTCCTACGAGCAGTACTTC

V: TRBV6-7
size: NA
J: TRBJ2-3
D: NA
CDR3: CASSYSGGAQYF
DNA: TGTGCCAGCAGTTACTCTGGAGGGGCGCAGTATTTT

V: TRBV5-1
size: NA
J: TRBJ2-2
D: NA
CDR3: CASTGTTTGELFF
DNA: TGCGCCAGCACCGGGACCACCACCGGGGAGCTGTTTTTT

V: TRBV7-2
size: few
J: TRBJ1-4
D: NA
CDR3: CASSQPSNEKLFF
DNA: TGTGCCAGCAGCCAACCTAGTAATGAAAAACTGTTTTTT

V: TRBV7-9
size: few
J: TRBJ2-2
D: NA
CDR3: CASIPAVSSGELFF
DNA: TGTGCCAGCATCCCCGCAGTTAGCTCCGGGGAGCTGTTTTTT

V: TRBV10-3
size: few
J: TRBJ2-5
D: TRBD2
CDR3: CAIGAGATQETQYF
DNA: TGTGCCATCGGGGCGGGAGCCACCCAAGAGACCCAGTACTTC

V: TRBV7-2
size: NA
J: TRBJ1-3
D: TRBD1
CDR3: CASSLGDRVGNTIYF
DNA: TGTGCCAGCAGCTTAGGGGACAGGGTTGGAAACACCATATATTTT

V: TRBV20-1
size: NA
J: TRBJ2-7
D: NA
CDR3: CSARDSSGWSEQYF
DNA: TGCAGTGCTAGAGATTCGTCAGGGTGGAGCGAGCAGTACTTC

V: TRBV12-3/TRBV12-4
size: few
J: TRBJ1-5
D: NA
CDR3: CASSSEKGQHF
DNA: TGTGCCAGCAGTTCCGAAAAAGGCCAGCATTTT

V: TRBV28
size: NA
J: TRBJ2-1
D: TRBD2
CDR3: CASRRGAGNTYNEQFF
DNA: TGTGCCAGCAGACGAGGAGCGGGGAATACCTACAATGAGCAGTTCTTC

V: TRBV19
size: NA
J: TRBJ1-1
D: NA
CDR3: CASSISGQMNTEAFF
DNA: TGTGCCAGTAGTATAAGCGGACAAATGAACACTGAAGCTTTCTTT

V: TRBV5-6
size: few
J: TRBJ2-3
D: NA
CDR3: CASSVSGGSSTDTQYF
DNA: TGTGCCAGCAGCGTGTCGGGGGGCTCTAGCACAGATACGCAGTATTTT

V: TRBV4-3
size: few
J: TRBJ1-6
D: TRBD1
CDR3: CASSQEVRTGQYSPLHF
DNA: TGCGCCAGCAGCCAAGAGGTCAGGACAGGGCAGTATTCACCCCTCCACTTT

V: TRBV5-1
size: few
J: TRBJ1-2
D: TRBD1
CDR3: CASSVWGQGNIRTNYGYTF
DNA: TGCGCCAGCAGCGTATGGGGACAGGGGAACATCCGAACTAACTATGGCTACACCTTC

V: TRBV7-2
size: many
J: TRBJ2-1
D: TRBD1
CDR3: CASSSARQGMSYNEQFF
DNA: TGTGCCAGCAGCTCCGCAAGACAGGGGATGTCCTACAATGAGCAGTTCTTC

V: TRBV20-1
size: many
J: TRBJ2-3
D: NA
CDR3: CSAPLPRAQNTDTQYF
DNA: TGCAGTGCCCCCCTGCCCAGGGCCCAAAACACAGATACGCAGTATTTT

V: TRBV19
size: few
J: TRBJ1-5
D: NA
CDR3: CASSQAWNQPQHF
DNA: TGTGCCAGTAGCCAAGCATGGAATCAGCCCCAGCATTTT

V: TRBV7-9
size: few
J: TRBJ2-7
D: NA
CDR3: CASSLGGGNEQYF
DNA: TGTGCCAGCAGCTTGGGGGGAGGCAACGAGCAGTACTTC

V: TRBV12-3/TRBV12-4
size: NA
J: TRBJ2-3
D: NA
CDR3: CASSFGLDTDTQYF
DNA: TGTGCCAGCAGCTTCGGACTCGACACAGATACGCAGTATTTT

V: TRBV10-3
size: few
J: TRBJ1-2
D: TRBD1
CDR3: CAISDGQGLDGYTF
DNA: TGTGCCATCAGTGACGGACAGGGGTTGGATGGCTACACCTTC

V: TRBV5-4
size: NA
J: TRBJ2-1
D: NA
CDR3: CASSLSGSPYNEQFF
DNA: TGTGCCAGCAGCTTGAGTGGCAGCCCCTACAATGAGCAGTTCTTC

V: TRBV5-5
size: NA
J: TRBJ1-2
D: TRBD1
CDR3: CASSSKKTGSYGYTF
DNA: TGTGCCAGCAGCTCCAAAAAGACAGGGAGCTATGGCTACACCTTC

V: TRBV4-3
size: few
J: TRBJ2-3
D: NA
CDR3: CASSQVRTDTQYF
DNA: TGCGCCAGCAGCCAAGTCCGTACAGATACGCAGTATTTT

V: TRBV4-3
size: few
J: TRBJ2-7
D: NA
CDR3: CASSQDEGDSYEQYF
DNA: TGCGCCAGCAGCCAAGATGAGGGAGACTCCTACGAGCAGTACTTC

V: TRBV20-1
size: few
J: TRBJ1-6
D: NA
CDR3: CSARVPGLGNSPLHF
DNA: TGCAGTGCTAGGGTTCCTGGACTAGGGAATTCACCCCTCCACTTT

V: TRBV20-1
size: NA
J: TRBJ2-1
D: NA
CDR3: CSARGQSYNEQFF
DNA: TGCAGTGCTAGAGGTCAAAGCTACAATGAGCAGTTCTTC

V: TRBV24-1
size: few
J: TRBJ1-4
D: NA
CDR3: CATSDDTGSEKLFF
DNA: TGTGCCACCAGTGACGATACAGGGAGTGAAAAACTGTTTTTT

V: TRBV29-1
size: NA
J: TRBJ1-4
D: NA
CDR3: CSVADSATNEKLFF
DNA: TGCAGCGTGGCCGACAGTGCAACTAATGAAAAACTGTTTTTT

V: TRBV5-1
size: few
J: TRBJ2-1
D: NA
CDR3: CASSLAPGNNEQFF
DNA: TGCGCCAGCAGCTTGGCACCGGGAAACAATGAGCAGTTCTTC

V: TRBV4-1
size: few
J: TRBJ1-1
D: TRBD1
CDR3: CASSQRTGVLNTEAFF
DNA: TGCGCCAGCAGCCAACGGACAGGGGTACTGAACACTGAAGCTTTCTTT

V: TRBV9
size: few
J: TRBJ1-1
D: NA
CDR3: CASSVEPGGTEAFF
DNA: TGTGCCAGCAGCGTAGAACCCGGAGGGACTGAAGCTTTCTTT

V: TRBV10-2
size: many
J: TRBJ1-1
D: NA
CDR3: CASSEHRGLGTEAFF
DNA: TGCGCCAGCAGTGAGCACCGGGGACTGGGGACTGAAGCTTTCTTT

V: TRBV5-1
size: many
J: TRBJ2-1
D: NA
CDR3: CASKMEGVSYNEQFF
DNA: TGCGCCAGCAAGATGGAGGGGGTTTCCTACAATGAGCAGTTCTTC

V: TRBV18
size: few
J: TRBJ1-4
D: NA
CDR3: CASSPPETVNEKLFF
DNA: TGTGCCAGCTCACCACCGGAGACAGTTAATGAAAAACTGTTTTTT

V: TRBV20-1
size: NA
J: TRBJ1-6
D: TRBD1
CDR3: CSARTSGGYNSPLHF
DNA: TGCAGTGCTAGGACTTCAGGGGGCTATAATTCACCCCTCCACTTT

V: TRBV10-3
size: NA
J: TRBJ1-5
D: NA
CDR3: CAISELPGLSNQPQHF
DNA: TGTGCCATCAGTGAGTTGCCAGGGCTGTCAAATCAGCCCCAGCATTTT

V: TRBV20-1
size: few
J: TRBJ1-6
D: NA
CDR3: CSANFGPNSPLHF
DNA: TGCAGTGCTAACTTCGGGCCCAATTCACCCCTCCACTTT

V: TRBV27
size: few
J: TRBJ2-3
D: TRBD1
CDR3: CASSPSPRRTGLYTDTQYF
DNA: TGTGCCAGCAGTCCCAGTCCCCGTCGGACAGGGCTATACACAGATACGCAGTATTTT

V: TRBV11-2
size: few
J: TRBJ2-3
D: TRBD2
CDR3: CASSPGGTSGVAQYF
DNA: TGTGCCAGCAGCCCCGGTGGGACTAGCGGAGTAGCGCAGTATTTT

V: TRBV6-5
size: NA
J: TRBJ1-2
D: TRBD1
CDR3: CASSQGQAGYTF
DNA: TGTGCCAGCAGTCAAGGACAGGCCGGCTACACCTTC

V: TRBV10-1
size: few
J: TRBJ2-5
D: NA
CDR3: CANNEGVKTQYF
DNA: TGCGCCAACAACGAGGGGGTAAAGACCCAGTACTTC

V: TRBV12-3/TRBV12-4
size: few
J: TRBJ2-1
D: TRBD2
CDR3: CASTSVAGGYNEQFF
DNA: TGTGCCAGCACGTCGGTAGCGGGGGGGTACAATGAGCAGTTCTTC

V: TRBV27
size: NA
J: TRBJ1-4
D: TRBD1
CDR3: CASRPTGTGRGKLFF
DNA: TGTGCCAGCAGACCTACCGGGACAGGGAGAGGAAAACTGTTTTTT

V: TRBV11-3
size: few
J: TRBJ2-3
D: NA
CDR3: CASSQAPMGTQYF
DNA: TGTGCCAGCAGCCAAGCCCCTATGGGTACGCAGTATTTT

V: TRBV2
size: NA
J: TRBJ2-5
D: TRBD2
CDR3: CASSSGLAGGAETQYF
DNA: TGTGCCAGCAGTTCGGGACTAGCGGGGGGTGCGGAGACCCAGTACTTC

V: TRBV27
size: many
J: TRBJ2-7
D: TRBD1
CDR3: CASSSGQGNEQYF
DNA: TGTGCCAGCTCTTCGGGACAGGGTAACGAGCAGTACTTC

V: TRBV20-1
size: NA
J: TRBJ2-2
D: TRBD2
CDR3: CSARKSLAVNTGELFF
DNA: TGCAGTGCTAGAAAGTCCCTAGCGGTGAACACCGGGGAGCTGTTTTTT

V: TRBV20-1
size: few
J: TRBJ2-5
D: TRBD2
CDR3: CSAGETTTRGAQEETQYF
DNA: TGCAGTGCTGGCGAGACTACGACGCGGGGGGCGCAGGAAGAGACCCAGTACTTC

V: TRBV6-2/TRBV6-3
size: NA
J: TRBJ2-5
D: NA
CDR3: CASSYGSHQETQYF
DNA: TGTGCCAGCAGTTACGGGTCTCATCAAGAGACCCAGTACTTC

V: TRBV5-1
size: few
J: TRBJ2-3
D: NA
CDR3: CASSPSTRETDTQYF
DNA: TGCGCCAGCAGCCCCTCGACGAGGGAGACAGATACGCAGTATTTT

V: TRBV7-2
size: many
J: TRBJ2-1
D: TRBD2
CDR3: CASSWGLAGGNEQFF
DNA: TGTGCCAGCAGCTGGGGACTAGCGGGGGGAAATGAGCAGTTCTTC

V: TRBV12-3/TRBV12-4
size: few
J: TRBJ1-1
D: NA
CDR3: CASSPPTSNTEAFF
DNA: TGTGCCAGCAGTCCTCCCACATCGAACACTGAAGCTTTCTTT

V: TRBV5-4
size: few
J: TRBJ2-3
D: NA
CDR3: CASSLTPRTTDTQYF
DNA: TGTGCCAGCAGCTTGACGCCGAGAACCACAGATACGCAGTATTTT

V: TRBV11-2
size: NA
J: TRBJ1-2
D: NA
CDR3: CASSFNRSYGYTF
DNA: TGTGCCAGCAGCTTTAACAGGAGCTATGGCTACACCTTC